This TCR beta chain was sequenced during a study of T cell repertoires in cytomegalovirus infection. Turning to the study itself: Recently identified HLA-C-restricted CMV epitopes were used, and well-studied HLA-B-restricted CMV epitopes were used as well. Both a matching HLA type and CMV infection were indicated by public TCR beta signatures.

Details on this clonotype: The target antigen is unknown.

Study results and limitations: Cumulated frequencies of public TCR beta families served to identify carriers of CMV plus the relevant HLA. CMV-specific TCR beta clonotypes restricted by HLA-C dominated the ex vivo response.

The CDR3 spans 16 residues. The germline gives CDR1 LGHNA, CDR2 YSLEER. V was clipped by 4 bases and J by 4 bases; unmatched bases: 10. From the reads, TCRdb called clonotypes with MiXCR, one entry per CDR3 protein. The top ten clones hold approximately 50% of a sample with more than 95,000 distinct CDR3 sequences, over 30% of them seen once. The sequence came from a human donor in good health (CMV status not recorded). Some clones in this sample may be carry-over from other donors' samples. The rearrangement links TRBV4-3 to TRBJ2-3; 8 bases map to TRBD2. The material sequenced was CD8+ T cells from cultured PBMCs, taken from culture after CMV antigen stimulation. CDR3 DNA sequence: TGCGCCAGCAGCCCCTCGGGAGCGGGGGAGCCAGATACGCAGTATTTT. Residues: CASSPSGAGEPDTQYF.